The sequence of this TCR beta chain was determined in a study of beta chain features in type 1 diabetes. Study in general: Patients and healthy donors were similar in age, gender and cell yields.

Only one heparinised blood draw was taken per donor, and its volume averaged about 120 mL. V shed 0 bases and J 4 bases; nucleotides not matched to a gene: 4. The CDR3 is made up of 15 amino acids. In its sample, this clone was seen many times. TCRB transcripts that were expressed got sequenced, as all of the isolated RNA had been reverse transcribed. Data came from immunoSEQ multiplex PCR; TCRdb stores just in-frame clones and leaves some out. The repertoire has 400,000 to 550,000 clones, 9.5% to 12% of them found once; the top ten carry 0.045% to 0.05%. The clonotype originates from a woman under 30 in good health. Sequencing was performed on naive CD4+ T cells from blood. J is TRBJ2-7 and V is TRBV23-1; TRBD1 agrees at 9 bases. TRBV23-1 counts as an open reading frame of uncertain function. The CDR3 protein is CASSQSTGGRYEQYV. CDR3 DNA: TGCGCCAGCAGTCAATCCACAGGGGGCCGGTACGAGCAGTACGTC.